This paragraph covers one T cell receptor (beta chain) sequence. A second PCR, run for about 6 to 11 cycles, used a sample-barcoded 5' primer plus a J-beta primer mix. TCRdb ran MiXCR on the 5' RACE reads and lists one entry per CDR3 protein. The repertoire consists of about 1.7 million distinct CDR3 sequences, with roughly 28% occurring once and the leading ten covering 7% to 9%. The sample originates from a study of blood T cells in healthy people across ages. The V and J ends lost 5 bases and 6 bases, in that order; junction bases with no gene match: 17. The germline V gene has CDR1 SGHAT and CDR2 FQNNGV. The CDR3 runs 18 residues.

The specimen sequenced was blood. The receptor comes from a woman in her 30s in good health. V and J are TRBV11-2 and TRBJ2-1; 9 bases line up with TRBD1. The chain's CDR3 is CASSHYRGRLASINEQFF. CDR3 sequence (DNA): TGTGCCAGCAGCCACTACAGGGGGCGTCTAGCAAGCATCAATGAGCAGTTCTTC.